This T cell receptor beta chain was sequenced during a study of cytomegalovirus exposure and HLA in healthy donors. Germline V gene data show CDR1 as MNHEY and CDR2 as SVGAGI. V shed 0 bases, J shed 5 bases, and the junction held 1 base outside the gene matches. The CDR3 spans 16 residues. PCR amplification relied on 60 Vbeta primers (plus 13 Jbeta primers). Profiled with immunoSEQ multiplex PCR; TCRdb holds only in-frame clones, not every one. The data contain roughly 190,000 clones, roughly a tenth of them singletons. V gene TRBV6-5 combines with J gene TRBJ2-1, with 13 bases identical to TRBD2. This TCR was recovered from a young woman in good health and CMV-seropositive. The specimen sequenced was PBMCs. CDR3 sequence reads: CASSYSTSGRNNEQFF. CDR3 sequence (DNA): TGTGCCAGCAGTTACTCGACTAGCGGGAGGAACAATGAGCAGTTCTTC.